This T cell receptor beta chain derives from a study of long-term antiretroviral therapy in people with HIV. People in the study who had HIV all got their treatment in the United States. The content of samples before DNA extraction was roughly 1-10 million cryopreserved PBMC. Survey level was the resolution at which the v3.0 immunoSEQ assay ran. Per-sample sequencing targets were roughly 40,000-50,000 T-cell genomes. Assay used: immunoSEQ multiplex PCR; TCRdb lists only in-frame clones, some missing. This repertoire shows about 20,000 clones, 90% found once; its top ten account for 7.5% to 9.5%. This specimen was unsorted PBMCs, taken approximately 4.2 years before starting antiretroviral therapy. The source of this sequence is a woman aged 30 to 39 with HIV.

As DNA, the CDR3 is TGTGCCAGCAGCTTAGACTACTCCTACGAGCAGTACTTC. Amino acid sequence: CASSLDYSYEQYF. V and J are TRBV7-9 and TRBJ2-7; D uncertain. Germline V lookup: CDR1 SEHNR, CDR2 FQNEAQ (reference sequence). Trimming shortened V by 1 base and J by 0 bases, and 4 bases separated the two germline ends. The CDR3 has 13 residues.